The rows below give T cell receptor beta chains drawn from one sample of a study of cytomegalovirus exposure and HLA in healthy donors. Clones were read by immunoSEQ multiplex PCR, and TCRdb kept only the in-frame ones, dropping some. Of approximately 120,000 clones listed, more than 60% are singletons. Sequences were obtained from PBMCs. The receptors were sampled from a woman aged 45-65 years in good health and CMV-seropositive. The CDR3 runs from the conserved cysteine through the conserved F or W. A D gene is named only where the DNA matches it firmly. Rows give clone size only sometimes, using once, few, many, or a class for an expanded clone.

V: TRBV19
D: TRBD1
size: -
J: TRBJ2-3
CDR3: CASSIQGADTQYF
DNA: TGTGCCAGTAGTATCCAGGGGGCAGATACGCAGTATTTT

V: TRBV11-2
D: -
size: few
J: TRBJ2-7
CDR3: CASSPTGRRGQYEQYF
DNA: TGTGCCAGCAGCCCAACCGGACGCAGGGGCCAATACGAGCAGTACTTC

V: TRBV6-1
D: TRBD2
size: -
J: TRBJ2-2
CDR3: CASSELAGGPIGELFF
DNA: TGTGCCAGCAGTGAACTAGCGGGAGGGCCGATCGGGGAGCTGTTTTTT

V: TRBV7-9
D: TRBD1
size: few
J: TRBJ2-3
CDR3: CASSLADRGLTDTQYF
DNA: TGTGCCAGCAGCTTAGCAGACAGGGGGCTCACAGATACGCAGTATTTT

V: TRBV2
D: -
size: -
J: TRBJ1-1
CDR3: CASSEAYRTTEAFF
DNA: TGTGCCAGCAGTGAAGCGTACAGAACAACCGAAGCTTTCTTT

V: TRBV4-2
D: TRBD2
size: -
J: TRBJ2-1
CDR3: CASSRTSGAEGDNEQFF
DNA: TGTGCCAGCAGCCGGACTAGCGGGGCTGAGGGGGACAATGAGCAGTTCTTC

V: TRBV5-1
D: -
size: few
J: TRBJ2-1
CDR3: CASSLGGLNEQFF
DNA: TGCGCCAGCAGCTTGGGAGGGCTCAATGAGCAGTTCTTC

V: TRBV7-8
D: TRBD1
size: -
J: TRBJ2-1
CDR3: CASSLVLTGGRNEQFF
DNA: TGTGCCAGCAGCTTAGTGTTGACAGGGGGCCGCAATGAGCAGTTCTTC

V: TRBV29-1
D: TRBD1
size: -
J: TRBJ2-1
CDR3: CSVGGSGQAYNEQFF
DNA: TGCAGCGTTGGAGGTTCAGGACAGGCCTACAATGAGCAGTTCTTC

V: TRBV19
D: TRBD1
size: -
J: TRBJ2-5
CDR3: CASSTPDRGRRETQYF
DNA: TGTGCCAGTAGTACTCCCGACAGGGGGCGACGGGAGACCCAGTACTTC

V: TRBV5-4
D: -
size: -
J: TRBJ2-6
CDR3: CASSFGGSGANVLTF
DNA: TGTGCCAGCAGCTTTGGAGGCTCTGGGGCCAACGTCCTGACTTTC

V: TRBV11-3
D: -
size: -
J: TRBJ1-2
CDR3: CASSPGAANYGYTF
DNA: TGTGCCAGCAGCCCTGGGGCTGCTAACTATGGCTACACCTTC

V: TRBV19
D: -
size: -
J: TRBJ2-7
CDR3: CASSPSRGSPEQYF
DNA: TGTGCCAGTAGTCCCTCCCGGGGTAGCCCCGAGCAGTACTTC

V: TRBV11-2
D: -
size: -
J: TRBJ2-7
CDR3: CASSLGQGPYEQYF
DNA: TGTGCCAGCAGCTTGGGGCAGGGTCCCTACGAGCAGTACTTC

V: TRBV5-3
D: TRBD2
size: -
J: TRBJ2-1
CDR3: CATAQRLAAYNEQFF
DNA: TGTGCCACGGCCCAGCGGCTAGCGGCCTACAATGAGCAGTTCTTC

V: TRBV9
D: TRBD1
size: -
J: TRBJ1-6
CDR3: CASSVTGDNSPLHF
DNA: TGTGCCAGCAGCGTGACAGGGGACAATTCACCCCTCCACTTT

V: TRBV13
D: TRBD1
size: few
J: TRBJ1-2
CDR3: CASSSAGTGGSYGYTF
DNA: TGTGCCAGCAGCTCGGCCGGGACAGGGGGGTCCTATGGCTACACCTTC

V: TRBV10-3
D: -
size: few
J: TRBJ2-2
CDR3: CASKNEGNTGELFF
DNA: TGTGCCAGCAAGAACGAGGGAAACACCGGGGAGCTGTTTTTT

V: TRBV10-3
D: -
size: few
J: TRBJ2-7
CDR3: CAISEAAAPYEQYF
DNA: TGTGCCATCAGTGAGGCGGCTGCGCCCTACGAGCAGTACTTC

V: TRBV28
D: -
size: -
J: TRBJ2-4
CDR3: CASSLTGSGNIQYF
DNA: TGTGCCAGCAGTCTGACAGGGAGCGGGAACATTCAGTACTTC

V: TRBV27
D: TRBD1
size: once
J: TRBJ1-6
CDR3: CASSVDRDNSPLHF
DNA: TGTGCCAGCAGCGTCGACAGGGATAATTCACCCCTCCACTTT

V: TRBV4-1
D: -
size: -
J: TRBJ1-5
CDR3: CASSQEQGRQPQHF
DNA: TGCGCCAGCAGCCAAGAACAGGGACGGCAGCCCCAGCATTTT

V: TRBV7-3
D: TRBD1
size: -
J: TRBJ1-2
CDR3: CASSPQAGQGLGYTF
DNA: TGTGCCAGCAGCCCCCAGGCGGGACAGGGTCTGGGCTACACCTTC

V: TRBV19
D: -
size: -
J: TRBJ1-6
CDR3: CASSMRQTGSPLHF
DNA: TGTGCCAGTAGTATGAGACAGACGGGTTCACCCCTCCACTTT

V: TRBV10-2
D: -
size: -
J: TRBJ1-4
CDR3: CASTVATNEKLFF
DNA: TGCGCCAGCACCGTTGCAACTAATGAAAAACTGTTTTTT

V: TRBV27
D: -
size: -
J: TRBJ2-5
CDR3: CASRAQVQETQYF
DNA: TGTGCCAGCAGGGCCCAGGTACAAGAGACCCAGTACTTC

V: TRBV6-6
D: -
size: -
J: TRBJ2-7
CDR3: CASSSRIPYEQYF
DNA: TGTGCCAGCAGTTCTAGGATACCCTACGAGCAGTACTTC

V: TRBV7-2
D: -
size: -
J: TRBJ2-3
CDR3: CASSLSPGFTDTQYF
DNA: TGTGCCAGCAGCTTATCCCCAGGGTTTACAGATACGCAGTATTTT

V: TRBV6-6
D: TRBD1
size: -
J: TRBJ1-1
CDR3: CASRPGQGSEAFF
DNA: TGTGCCAGCAGACCGGGACAGGGGTCTGAAGCTTTCTTT

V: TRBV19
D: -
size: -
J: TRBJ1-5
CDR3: CASSGHSNQPQHF
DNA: TGTGCCAGTAGTGGGCATAGCAATCAGCCCCAGCATTTT

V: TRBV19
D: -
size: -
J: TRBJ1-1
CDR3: CASSIGVGRGMNTEAFF
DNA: TGTGCCAGTAGTATAGGGGTTGGGAGGGGAATGAACACTGAAGCTTTCTTT

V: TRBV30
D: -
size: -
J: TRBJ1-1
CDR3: CAWSPRDTEAFF
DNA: TGTGCCTGGAGTCCCCGGGACACTGAAGCTTTCTTT

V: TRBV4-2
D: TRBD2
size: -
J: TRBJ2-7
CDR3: CASSQGAGVAGSYEQYF
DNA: TGTGCCAGCAGCCAGGGAGCGGGGGTAGCGGGGTCCTACGAGCAGTACTTC

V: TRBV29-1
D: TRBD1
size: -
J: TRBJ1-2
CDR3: CSVVGQGGHGYTF
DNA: TGCAGCGTTGTGGGACAGGGTGGACATGGCTACACCTTC

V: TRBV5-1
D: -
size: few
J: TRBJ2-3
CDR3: CASSFLSSSTDTQYF
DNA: TGCGCCAGCAGCTTCTTATCGAGCAGCACAGATACGCAGTATTTT

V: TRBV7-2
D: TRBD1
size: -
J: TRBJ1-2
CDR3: CASSLEGAPPYGYTF
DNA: TGTGCCAGCAGCTTAGAGGGGGCCCCCCCCTATGGCTACACCTTC

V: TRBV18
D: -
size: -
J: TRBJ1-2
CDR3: CASSPPGPGGYGYTF
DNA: TGTGCCAGCTCACCCCCAGGCCCCGGAGGGTATGGCTACACCTTC

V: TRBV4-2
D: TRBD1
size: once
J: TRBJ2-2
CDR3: CASSQDWRQGNTGELFF
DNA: TGTGCCAGCAGCCAAGATTGGAGACAGGGGAACACCGGGGAGCTGTTTTTT

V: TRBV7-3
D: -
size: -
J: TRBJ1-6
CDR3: CASSLTGSYNSPLHF
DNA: TGTGCCAGCAGCTTAACGGGCAGCTATAATTCACCCCTCCACTTT

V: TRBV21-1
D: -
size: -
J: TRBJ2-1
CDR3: CARKTGGRRNEQFF
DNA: TGTGCCAGAAAGACAGGGGGCAGGAGGAATGAGCAGTTCTTC